These T cell receptor beta chains were read from a single sample in a study of long-term antiretroviral therapy in people with HIV. Some clones are missing from TCRdb's copy, which holds only in-frame ones; the method was immunoSEQ multiplex PCR. In the table there are about 22,000 clones, around four fifths of which are singletons. This specimen was unsorted PBMCs, taken 1.6 years after starting antiretroviral therapy. The receptors stem from a middle-aged man with HIV. Both conserved end residues are part of each CDR3.

v_gene,j_gene,CDR3aa
TRBV27,TRBJ1-2,CASSFRGLNGYTF
TRBV5-1,TRBJ1-4,CASSPEWGGEKLFF
TRBV15,TRBJ2-1,CAAGTGGVYNEQFF
TRBV6-1,TRBJ2-1,CASSEEVAGGTEQFF
TRBV5-1,TRBJ2-7,CASSLGSSATYEQYF
TRBV12-5,TRBJ2-7,CASGLVLGGWDGSSYEQYF
TRBV11-2,TRBJ1-2,CASSLGSGIGYGYTF
TRBV30,TRBJ1-2,CALEVSGVGGYTF
TRBV9,TRBJ1-1,CASSVATGAGNTEAFF
TRBV7-9,TRBJ2-3,CASSLPLAGGTSTDTQYF
TRBV30,TRBJ2-1,CAWGVGVASYNEQFF
TRBV7-2,TRBJ2-7,CASSPGGTGPYEQYF
TRBV9,TRBJ2-3,CASSEQGSTDTQYF
TRBV19,TRBJ2-3,CASARDDTDTQYF
TRBV6-1,TRBJ1-3,CASSESQSGNTIYF
TRBV11-2,TRBJ1-6,CASSLVPAGKYSPLHF
TRBV7-9,TRBJ2-3,CASSRQGFSRDTQYF
TRBV20-1,TRBJ1-2,CSAANYGYTF
TRBV27,TRBJ2-1,CASNQGSSSYNEQFF
TRBV5-6,TRBJ2-7,CASSLMNYEQYF
TRBV15,TRBJ2-2,CATSRDRSPTGELFF
TRBV10-1,TRBJ2-5,CASSEASEETQYF
TRBV5-1,TRBJ2-7,CASSPGPSGYEQYF
TRBV2,TRBJ2-3,CASSASGGSDTQYF
TRBV27,TRBJ1-1,CASRPRVSSEAFF
TRBV28,TRBJ2-7,CASRLESRRYF
TRBV9,TRBJ2-2,CASSVSGGGPGELFF
TRBV9,TRBJ2-3,CASSLSEGGSTDTQYF
TRBV7-6,TRBJ1-4,CASSLAQGGGEKLFF
TRBV2,TRBJ1-4,CASMGGETEKLFF
TRBV7-9,TRBJ2-2,CASSSLAGPGELFF
TRBV11-2,TRBJ2-7,CASRQGGSYEQYF
TRBV6-7,TRBJ1-5,CASSYPRQGAEQPQHF
TRBV27,TRBJ2-5,CASSLFGLAGVETQYF
TRBV29-1,TRBJ1-1,CSVEEGQGGTEAFF
TRBV11-1,TRBJ2-3,CASSPRGLAGGIPDTQYF
TRBV4-1,TRBJ2-1,CASRSVGLAGPWLGENEQFF
TRBV5-6,TRBJ2-1,CASSLGGTSGDEQFF
TRBV5-1,TRBJ1-1,CASSLALSGANTEAFF
TRBV30,TRBJ1-4,CAWNPGQNNEKLFF